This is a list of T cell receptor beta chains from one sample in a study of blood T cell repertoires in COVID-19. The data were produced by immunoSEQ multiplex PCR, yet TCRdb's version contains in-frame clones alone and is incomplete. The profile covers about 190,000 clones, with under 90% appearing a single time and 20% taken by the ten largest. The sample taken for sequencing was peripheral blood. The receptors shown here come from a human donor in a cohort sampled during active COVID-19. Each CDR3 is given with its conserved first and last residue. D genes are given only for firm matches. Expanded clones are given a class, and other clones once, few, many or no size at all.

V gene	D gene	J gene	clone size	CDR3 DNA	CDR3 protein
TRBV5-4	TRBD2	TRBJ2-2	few	TGTGCCAGCACCAAAGAGAGCGGGAGGTCCGGGGAGCTGTTTTTT	CASTKESGRSGELFF
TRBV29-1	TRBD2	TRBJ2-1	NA	TGCAGCGGGGCCCCCACTAGCGGGAGTTACAATGAGCAGTTCTTC	CSGAPTSGSYNEQFF
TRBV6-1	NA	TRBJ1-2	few	TGTGCCAGCAGTGAAGCGCTGGGGCCATATGGCTACACCTTC	CASSEALGPYGYTF
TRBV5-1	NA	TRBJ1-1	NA	TGCGCCAGCAGCTTGGTCGCGCCAGGCGCTGAAGCTTTCTTT	CASSLVAPGAEAFF
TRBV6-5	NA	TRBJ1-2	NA	TGTGCCAGCAGTTACTCTGTCACAGGGATCTATGGCTACACCTTC	CASSYSVTGIYGYTF
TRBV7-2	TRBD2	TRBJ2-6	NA	TGTGCCAGCACCCGTCGGGGGAGGGTATTTGGGGCCAACGTCCTGACTTTC	CASTRRGRVFGANVLTF
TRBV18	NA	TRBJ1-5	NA	TGTGCCAGCTCACCCGACAGCTATGATCAGCCCCAGCATTTT	CASSPDSYDQPQHF
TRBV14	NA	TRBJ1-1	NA	TGTGCCAGCAGCCAAGTTAGGCTTAATGGGGCCACTGAAGCTTTCTTT	CASSQVRLNGATEAFF
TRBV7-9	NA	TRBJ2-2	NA	TGTGCCAGCAGTTTACGGGGGACCGGGGAGCTGTTTTTT	CASSLRGTGELFF
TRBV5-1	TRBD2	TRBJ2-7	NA	TGCGCCAGCAGCTTCTCGACTAGCGGCCCACTCGAGCAGTACTTC	CASSFSTSGPLEQYF
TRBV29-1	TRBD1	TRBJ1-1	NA	TGCAGCGTTGAGGGACAGCTGAACACTGAAGCTTTCTTT	CSVEGQLNTEAFF
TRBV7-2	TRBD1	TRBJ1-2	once	TGTGCCAGCAGCTTGGGGGACAGCCCGTACTATGGCTACACCTTC	CASSLGDSPYYGYTF
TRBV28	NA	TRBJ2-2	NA	TGTGCCAGCCCCGGGGGCGGGGAGCTGTTTTTT	CASPGGGELFF
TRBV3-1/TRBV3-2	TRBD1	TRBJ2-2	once	TGTGCCAGCAGCTGGGACAGGGAAGGCGGGGAGCTGTTTTTT	CASSWDREGGELFF
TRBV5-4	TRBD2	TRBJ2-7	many	TGTGCCAGCAGCTATGGACTAGCGGGAGGGCTTTCCCTATCCTACGAGCAGTACTTC	CASSYGLAGGLSLSYEQYF
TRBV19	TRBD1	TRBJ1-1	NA	TGTGCCAGTAGTCCCCGGGACAGGGGACCGATTGGGGCTTTCTTT	CASSPRDRGPIGAFF
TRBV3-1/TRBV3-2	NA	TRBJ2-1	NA	TGTGCCAGCAGCCAAGCGGGGGCCTACAATGAGCAGTTCTTC	CASSQAGAYNEQFF
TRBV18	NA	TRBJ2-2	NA	TGTGCCAGCTCACCACAGTTCGTCAGGAACACCGGGGAGCTGTTTTTT	CASSPQFVRNTGELFF
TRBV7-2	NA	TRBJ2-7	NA	TGTGCCAGCAGCTTAGAGGTGGGGACTCGCCTGACAGAGCAGTACTTC	CASSLEVGTRLTEQYF
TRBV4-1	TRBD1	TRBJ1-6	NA	TGCGCCAGCAGCCGTAGACAGGGGGCAGACTATAATTCACCCCTCCACTTT	CASSRRQGADYNSPLHF
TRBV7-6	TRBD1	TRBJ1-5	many	TGTGCCAGCAGCTTATCGCTTGAACAGGGGGGGACTCAGCCCCAGCATTTT	CASSLSLEQGGTQPQHF
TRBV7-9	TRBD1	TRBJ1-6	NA	TGTGCCAGCAGCCCTGGACAGGGGGCTTGGCCCCTCCACTTT	CASSPGQGAWPLHF
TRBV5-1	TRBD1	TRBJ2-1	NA	TGCGCCAGCAGCTCCACGGGACAGGGGGTGAAGCAGTTCTTC	CASSSTGQGVKQFF
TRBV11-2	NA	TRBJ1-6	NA	TGTGCCAGCAGCTTAAATCGTCAGACATATAATTCACCCCTCCACTTT	CASSLNRQTYNSPLHF
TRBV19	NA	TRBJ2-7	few	TGTGCCAGTAGTAGCGGGACAGATAACTCCTACGAGCAGTACTTC	CASSSGTDNSYEQYF
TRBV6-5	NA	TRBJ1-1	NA	TGTGCCAGCAGTTCATCCGTGAGCCCTGAAGCTTTCTTT	CASSSSVSPEAFF
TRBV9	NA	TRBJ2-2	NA	TGTGCCAGCAGCTCCACTAGCTACACCGGGGAGCTGTTTTTT	CASSSTSYTGELFF
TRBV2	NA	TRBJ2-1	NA	TGTGCCAGCACCCAGAGAGACAGAGAAGAGCAGTTCTTC	CASTQRDREEQFF